This TCR beta chain was sequenced in a study of shared clonotypes between healthy human individuals. Whole-study context: Each donor had three CD4 naive, three CD4 memory, two CD8 naive and one CD8 memory plate. Whole-study findings and limits: The small donor group covered limited genetic and exposure diversity. Against clonotypes common to all four donors, non-shared ones had lower generation probabilities.

CD4+ cells were split into CD45RA+ naive and CD45RA-negative memory subsets. The method was immunoSEQ multiplex PCR; TCRdb's version includes in-frame clones alone and lacks a portion of them. This table has around 700,000 clones, approximately 79% appearing once. Germline V gives CDR1 SNHLY, CDR2 FYNNEI. This CDR3 is built from 14 residues. With 8 bases removed from V and 4 bases from J, the gap between germline ends came to 16 bases. With regard to this clone: What it recognizes is unknown.

Specimen: memory CD4+ T cells sorted from blood. Subset specified: CD45RA-negative fraction. This rearrangement joins TRBV2 to TRBJ2-3; TRBD2 is a possible D gene (6 bases). This clonotype originated in a woman aged 25-40 years in good health. The DNA of the CDR3 is TGTGCCAGCCGGGGGTCTAGTCGCGCAGATACGCAGTATTTT. It is translated as CASRGSSRADTQYF.